The 20 T cell receptor beta chains below all came from one sample that was sequenced in a study of shared clonotypes between healthy human individuals. TCRdb's copy holds only in-frame clones and misses some; the assay was immunoSEQ multiplex PCR. The table has about 450,000 clones, roughly 77% seen once. The sequencing sample was made of PBMCs. The receptor source for this set is a woman between 40 and 55 years old in good health. Some clones in this sample may be carry-over from other donors' samples.

Concerning this clone: A far more abundant clone sits one base away, making this likely a read error. The V and J genes are TRBV20-1 and TRBJ2-7; no firm D call. V was trimmed by 6 bases and J by 5 bases, leaving 8 bases between them. This CDR3 spans 10 amino acids. The germline V gene encodes CDR1 DFQATT and CDR2 SNEGSKA (reference sequence). The CDR3 here is CSALGHEQYF. Here the CDR3 DNA reads TGCAGTGCCTTAGGGCACGAGCAGTACTTC.

For this clone: At one of its ends the junction is not consistent with the germline gene, which may arise from a read error. This rearrangement joins TRBV18 to TRBJ1-2, with 7 nucleotides matching TRBD1. This CDR3 is 14 amino acids long. Per germline, CDR1 KGHSH and CDR2 LQKENI. The CDR3 is CASPPPGDSYGYTF. CDR3 in DNA: TGTGCCAGCCCACCACCCGGGGACAGCTATGGCTACACCTTC.

The chain is built from TRBV5-1 and TRBJ1-2, with D possibly matching TRBD1 (6 bases). Germline assignment: CDR1 SGHRS and CDR2 YFSETQ. V was shortened by 4 bases and J by 4 bases, with 14 bases between the two germline ends. This CDR3 is 14 amino acids long. CDR3 sequence: CASSPDGGGYGYTF. The CDR3 DNA is TGCGCCAGCAGCCCGGATGGGGGCGGCTATGGCTACACCTTC. Full variable domain (rest looked up from reference TRBV5-1 and TRBJ1-2): KAGVTQTPRYLIKTRGQQVTLSCSPISGHRSVSWYQQTPGQGLQFLFEYFSETQRNKGNFPGRFSGRQFSNSRSEMNVSTLELGDSALYLCASSPDGGGYGYTFGSGTRLTVV.

The V and J genes are TRBV18 and TRBJ2-3; D may be TRBD2 (5 bases). Trimming pared 1 base from V and 0 bases from J, leaving 11 bases between. The CDR3 has 16 residues. CDR1 is KGHSH, CDR2 LQKENI, per germline. The CDR3 coding sequence is TGTGCCAGCTCACCACTAGTCGGACTTAGCACAGATACGCAGTATTTT. It yields the protein CASSPLVGLSTDTQYF. Full variable domain (missing parts from reference TRBV18 and TRBJ2-3): NAGVMQNPRHLVRRRGQEARLRCSPMKGHSHVYWYRQLPEEGLKFMVYLQKENIIDESGMPKERFSAEFPKEGPSILRIQQVVRGDSAAYFCASSPLVGLSTDTQYFGPGTRLTVL.

This clone was seen more than once but under ten times. The chain joins TRBV7-9 to TRBJ2-7; 12 positions agree with TRBD2. Germline V gene lookup returns CDR1 SEHNR and CDR2 FQNEAQ (reference sequence). CDR3 length: 14 amino acids. V trimming: 3 bases; J trimming: 5 bases; junction bases outside the gene matches: 2. CDR3 coding DNA: TGTGCCAGCAGCTTCAGACTAGCGGGAGACGAGCAGTACTTC. Translating gives CASSFRLAGDEQYF.

The J gene is TRBJ1-4, the V gene TRBV20-1, with TRBD1 as a possible D gene (5 bases). Germline CDR1 is DFQATT and CDR2 is SNEGSKA (reference sequence). This CDR3 comprises 10 residues. V was clipped by 5 bases and J by 7 bases, with 5 bases between them. CDR3 in amino acids: CSAGGEKLFF. CDR3 DNA: TGCAGTGCTGGGGGTGAAAAACTGTTTTTT.

This rearrangement joins TRBV4-2 to TRBJ2-2, with D perhaps matching TRBD2 (6 bases). The V end lost 1 base, the J end lost 4 bases, and 13 bases lay between the germline ends. The CDR3 runs 16 residues. Germline V gene data show CDR1 as LGHNA and CDR2 as YNFKEQ. CDR3 coding DNA: TGTGCCAGCAGCCAAGTGTTAGCGGAGACCACCGGGGAGCTGTTTTTT. It codes for CASSQVLAETTGELFF.

The chain is built from TRBV27 and TRBJ1-5, with no clear D. Germline CDR1 and CDR2: MNHEY and SMNVEV (reference sequence). CDR3 size: 13 residues. The V end was cut by 3 bases, the J end by 4 bases, with 7 bases between. The CDR3 bases are TGTGCCAGCAGTTTGGGGTGGAATCAGCCCCAGCATTTT. Its protein is CASSLGWNQPQHF.

This clone showed up just a few times. The chain carries TRBV15 and TRBJ2-7; the D is unclear. This CDR3 spans 13 amino acids. Germline assignment: CDR1 LNHNV and CDR2 YYDKDF (reference sequence). Trimming shortened V by 6 bases and J by 2 bases, and 11 bases separated the two germline ends. CDR3 DNA: TGTGCCACCAGGTTAGACATAACCTACGAGCAGTACTTC. This codes for CATRLDITYEQYF.

This clone was detected only once. The chain has TRBV19 and TRBJ1-4, with a tentative D call TRBD1 (5 bases). Germline V gene data show CDR1 as LNHDA and CDR2 as SQIVND (reference sequence). There are 15 residues in the CDR3. Deletions cut 7 bases from V and 7 bases from J, with 19 bases between. This CDR3 reads CASNKHGGVTEKLFF. CDR3 nucleotide sequence: TGTGCCAGTAACAAACACGGAGGGGTGACTGAAAAACTGTTTTTT. Looking up the rest from reference TRBV19 and TRBJ1-4 gives the full variable domain: DGGITQSPKYLFRKEGQNVTLSCEQNLNHDAMYWYRQDPGQGLRLIYYSQIVNDFQKGDIAEGYSVSREKKESFPLTVTSAQKNPTAFYLCASNKHGGVTEKLFFGSGTQLSVL.

The chain combines TRBV30 with TRBJ1-1, with D perhaps matching TRBD1 (6 bases). V lost 2 bases and J 3 bases, leaving 13 bases between the germline ends. The CDR3 sequence is 14 residues long. CDR1 is GTSNPN and CDR2 is SVGIG in the germline V gene (reference sequence). This CDR3 is CAWSHRDGDTEAFF. The CDR3 coding sequence is TGTGCCTGGAGTCACAGGGACGGGGACACTGAAGCTTTCTTT.

This clone showed up just a few times. The CDR3 nucleotides read TGCGCCAGCAGCCAAGCATGGAACTCCTACGAGCAGTACTTC. This translates into CASSQAWNSYEQYF. This sequence joins TRBV4-3 and TRBJ2-7, with no clear D. In germline, CDR1 is LGHNA, CDR2 YSLEER. Trimming removed 1 base from V and 0 bases from J, with 7 bases in between. The CDR3 totals 14 residues.

The chain is built from TRBV28 and TRBJ1-5, with 10 nucleotides matching TRBD1. In germline, CDR1 is MDHEN, CDR2 SYDVKM. V shed 7 bases and J 2 bases; nucleotides not matched to a gene: 11. CDR3 size: 17 residues. The CDR3 protein is CASTGTGADVGNQPQHF. DNA of the CDR3: TGTGCCAGCACCGGGACAGGGGCCGATGTGGGCAATCAGCCCCAGCATTTT.

V gene TRBV9 combines with J gene TRBJ2-5; no firm D call. The CDR3 covers 14 residues. V lost 0 bases and J lost 0, with 6 bases in between. Per the germline V gene, CDR1 is SGDLS and CDR2 is YYNGEE. CDR3 sequence: CASSVDGYQETQYF. The CDR3, as DNA: TGTGCCAGCAGCGTAGATGGGTACCAAGAGACCCAGTACTTC.

The chain joins TRBV28 to TRBJ2-1, with 8 bases identical to TRBD1. The CDR3 runs 18 residues. V gave up 4 bases and J gave up 6 bases; unmatched junction bases: 17. CDR1 MDHEN and CDR2 SYDVKM come from the germline V gene. The CDR3 nucleotides are TGTGCCAGCAGTTCCTGGACTCCTGGTGACAGGGGTAGCAATGAGCAGTTCTTC. This gives the protein CASSSWTPGDRGSNEQFF.

This clone appeared many times. The chain couples TRBV19 to TRBJ1-5; D gene uncertain. The CDR3 is made up of 13 amino acids. The germline gives CDR1 LNHDA, CDR2 SQIVND (reference sequence). Trimming took 3 bases from V and 5 from J, leaving 8 bases between them. As DNA, the CDR3 is TGTGCCAGTAGTATGACCAGCGATCAGCCCCAGCATTTT. Its protein product is CASSMTSDQPQHF.

The chain has TRBV11-1 and TRBJ2-1; 14 bases match TRBD2. Germline trimming cut 3 bases from V and 10 bases from J; bases unmatched to any gene: 8. CDR3 length: 16 residues. The germline V gene encodes CDR1 SGHAT and CDR2 FQDESV (reference sequence). CDR3 sequence (DNA): TGTGCCAGCAGCTTCCGGACTAGCGGGAGGACGGAGGAGCAGTTCTTC. Protein product: CASSFRTSGRTEEQFF. The variable domain in full, with the rest retrieved from reference TRBV11-1 and TRBJ2-1, is EAEVAQSPRYKITEKSQAVAFWCDPISGHATLYWYRQILGQGPELLVQFQDESVVDDSQLPKDRFSAERLKGVDSTLKIQPAELGDSAMYLCASSFRTSGRTEEQFFGPGTRLTVL.

The CDR3 is CASSLMRDRGREGSNQPQHF. The CDR3 nucleotides are TGTGCCAGCAGCTTGATGCGGGACAGGGGGCGAGAGGGAAGCAATCAGCCCCAGCATTTT. The chain combines TRBV5-4 with TRBJ1-5; TRBD1 matches 12 bases. This CDR3 comprises 20 residues. Trimming took 1 base from V and 1 from J; bases not matched to a gene: 12. The V gene's germline CDR1 is SGHNT and CDR2 YYREEE (reference sequence).

This sequence joins TRBV9 and TRBJ2-5; D is unresolved. Germline-derived CDR1 and CDR2 are SGDLS and YYNGEE. This CDR3 has 13 amino acids. Trimming removed 0 bases from V and 4 bases from J, with 7 bases in between. The CDR3 nucleotides read TGTGCCAGCAGCGTAGAACCGCGAGAGACCCAGTACTTC. Residues: CASSVEPRETQYF.

This chain connects TRBV4-1 to TRBJ2-1; 11 bases map to TRBD2. Germline CDR1 and CDR2: MGHRA and YSYEKL. The CDR3 has 16 amino acids. The J segment lost 10 bases and the V segment lost 4 bases, leaving 12 bases of the junction unmatched. CDR3 sequence reads: CASSLGLAGGLREQFF. The CDR3 DNA is TGCGCCAGCAGCCTCGGATTAGCGGGAGGGCTGCGGGAGCAGTTCTTC.